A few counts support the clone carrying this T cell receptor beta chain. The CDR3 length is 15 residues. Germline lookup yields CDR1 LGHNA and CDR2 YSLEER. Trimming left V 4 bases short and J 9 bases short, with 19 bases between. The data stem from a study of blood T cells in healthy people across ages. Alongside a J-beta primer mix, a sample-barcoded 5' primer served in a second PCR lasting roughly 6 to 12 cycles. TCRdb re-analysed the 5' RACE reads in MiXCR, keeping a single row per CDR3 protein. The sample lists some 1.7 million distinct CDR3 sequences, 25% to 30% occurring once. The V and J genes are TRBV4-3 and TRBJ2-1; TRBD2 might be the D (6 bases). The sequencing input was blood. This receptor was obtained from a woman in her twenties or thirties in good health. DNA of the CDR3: TGCGCCAGCAGCCCAAGGTCGGGAGCTGAGGGTGAGCAGTTCTTC. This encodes CASSPRSGAEGEQFF.